A single sample is the source of the 7 T cell receptor beta chains below, sequenced in a study of cytomegalovirus exposure and HLA in healthy donors. Primers included in the PCR were 60 Vbeta and 13 Jbeta primers. TCRdb keeps only in-frame clones here, not all; method: immunoSEQ multiplex PCR. Of under 90,000 clones in the sample, less than 75% were seen once. Sequencing was carried out using PBMCs. Every receptor here comes from a middle-aged man in good health and CMV-seropositive.

The chain uses TRBV7-2 and TRBJ1-5; D call uncertain. Germline V lookup: CDR1 SGHTA, CDR2 FQGNSA. Trimming took 4 bases from V and 6 from J, leaving 10 bases between them. The CDR3 has 13 amino acids. CDR3 nucleotide sequence: TGTGCCAGCAGCTCAGACATAATTCAGCCCCAGCATTTT. Amino acids: CASSSDIIQPQHF.

This sequence joins TRBV5-4 and TRBJ1-2, with D perhaps TRBD1 (6 bases). Looked up from germline, CDR1 is SGHNT and CDR2 is YYREEE (reference sequence). The CDR3 contains 15 residues. V lost 4 bases to trimming and J lost 4 bases, with 17 bases between them. The CDR3 spells CASSRLSGDVYGYTF. The CDR3 coding sequence is TGTGCCAGCAGCCGCCTATCAGGGGATGTCTATGGCTACACCTTC.

This clone came up a few times. V usage is TRBV25-1 and J usage is TRBJ1-4, with TRBD1 as a possible D gene (6 bases). The CDR3 covers 12 residues. V lost 4 bases to trimming and J lost 7 bases, with 7 bases between them. Germline CDR1 and CDR2: MGHDK and SYGVNS. The CDR3 bases are TGTGCCAGCAGTGCCAGGGGTGAAAAACTGTTTTTT. Amino acid sequence: CASSARGEKLFF.

The J gene is TRBJ2-6, the V gene TRBV29-1, with D perhaps TRBD1 (6 bases). V shed 7 bases and J shed 3 bases, with 16 bases lying between them. This CDR3 is 15 amino acids long. Germline V gene sequence: CDR1 SQVTM, CDR2 ANQGSEA. The CDR3 coding sequence is TGCAGCGCTGGGGGCGGCGGAGGTGGGGCCAACGTCCTGACTTTC. Its translation is CSAGGGGGGANVLTF.

The J gene is TRBJ2-4, the V gene TRBV13; 9 nucleotides match TRBD1. CDR1 is PRHDT, CDR2 FYEKMQ, per germline (reference sequence). V dropped 6 bases and J dropped 3; count of bases not matched to a gene: 6. The CDR3 has 15 amino acids. For the CDR3, the DNA is TGTGCCAGCAGTCCAGGACAGGGGTTCAAAAACATTCAGTACTTC. Its protein is CASSPGQGFKNIQYF.

This clone was picked up one time. V is TRBV9 and J is TRBJ1-1; possible D gene TRBD1, 5 bases. The CDR3 covers 14 residues. Trimming pared 4 bases from V and 4 bases from J, leaving 14 bases between. CDR1 is SGDLS, CDR2 YYNGEE, per germline. The CDR3 is CASSPQWGGTEAFF. CDR3 DNA sequence: TGTGCCAGCAGCCCGCAGTGGGGCGGCACTGAAGCTTTCTTT. The full variable domain, completed using reference TRBV9 and TRBJ1-1, is DSGVTQTPKHLITATGQRVTLRCSPRSGDLSVYWYQQSLDQGLQFLIQYYNGEERAKGNILERFSAQQFPDLHSELNLSSLELGDSALYFCASSPQWGGTEAFFGQGTRLTVV.

The J gene is TRBJ2-2, the V gene TRBV18; 7 bases agree with TRBD1. V shed 3 bases and J 5 bases; nucleotides not matched to a gene: 9. Germline V gives CDR1 KGHSH, CDR2 LQKENI. The CDR3 sequence is 16 residues long. CDR3 DNA: TGTGCCAGCTCACCGGACAGGATCCCCAGAACCGGGGAGCTGTTTTTT. This codes for CASSPDRIPRTGELFF.